These 4 T cell receptor beta chains were all obtained from the same sample, sequenced in a study of shared clonotypes between healthy human individuals. Here immunoSEQ multiplex PCR was the method, and the copy in TCRdb shows in-frame clones only, minus some. Among millions of clones listed, around nine tenths were seen once. The source material was naive CD4+ T cells sorted from blood. Subset indicated: CD45RA+ positively selected. These receptors were collected from a man younger than 35 in good health.

This rearrangement joins TRBV5-4 to TRBJ1-4; 7 bases align to TRBD1. CDR1 SGHNT and CDR2 YYREEE come from the germline V gene (reference sequence). After removal of 4 bases from V and 8 bases from J, the junction contained 8 bases not matched to a gene. The CDR3 totals 14 residues. The chain's CDR3 is CASSLGQRQEKLFF. As DNA, the CDR3 is TGTGCCAGCAGCCTGGGACAGAGACAAGAAAAACTGTTTTTT.

V usage is TRBV7-2 and J usage is TRBJ2-7; D gene unclear. The germline CDR1 and CDR2 sequences are SGHTA and FQGNSA. V was shortened by 3 bases and J by 6 bases, with 18 bases between the two germline ends. This CDR3 has 15 amino acids. The CDR3 region has the DNA TGTGCCAGCAGCTTTTCGGACGGAGTTGGGTCCGAGCAGTACTTC. It specifies CASSFSDGVGSEQYF.

This sequence joins TRBV19 and TRBJ1-1, with D maybe TRBD1 (6 bases). Germline-derived CDR1 and CDR2 are LNHDA and SQIVND (reference sequence). V lost 6 bases to trimming and J lost 2 bases, with 13 bases between them. The CDR3 has 14 amino acids. The CDR3 nucleotides read TGTGCCAGTAGGCCTCAGGGGTACAACACTGAAGCTTTCTTT. This encodes CASRPQGYNTEAFF.

Details on this clone: Other DNA variants within this sample encode the same CDR3. This rearrangement joins TRBV6-1 to TRBJ1-2, with unresolved D. Germline CDR1 reads MNHNS; CDR2 reads SASEGT. V was shortened by 2 bases and J by 7 bases, with 8 bases between the two germline ends. The CDR3 has 12 residues. DNA of the CDR3: TGTGCCAGCAGTGAATCTGGGGTTGGCTACACCTTC. It specifies CASSESGVGYTF.